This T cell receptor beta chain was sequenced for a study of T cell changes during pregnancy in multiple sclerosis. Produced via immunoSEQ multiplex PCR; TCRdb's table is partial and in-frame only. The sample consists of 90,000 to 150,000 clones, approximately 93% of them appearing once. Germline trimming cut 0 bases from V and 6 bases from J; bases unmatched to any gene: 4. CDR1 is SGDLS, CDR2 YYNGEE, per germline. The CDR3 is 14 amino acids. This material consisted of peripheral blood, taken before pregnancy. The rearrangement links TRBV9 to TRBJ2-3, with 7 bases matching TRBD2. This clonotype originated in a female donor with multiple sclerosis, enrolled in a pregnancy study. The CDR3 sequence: CASSVVMGGDTQYF. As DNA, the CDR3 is TGTGCCAGCAGCGTAGTGATGGGGGGGGATACGCAGTATTTT.